These 23 T cell receptor beta chains came from one sample sequenced in a study of blood T cell repertoires in COVID-19. Libraries were prepared by immunoSEQ multiplex PCR; TCRdb keeps only in-frame clonotypes and omits some of them. This table has about 210,000 clones, around 86% appearing once. Input material: PBMCs or T cells enriched from blood (not recorded which). Receptor source: a woman aged 45-65 years with acute COVID-19.

This rearrangement joins TRBV6-4 to TRBJ1-2; 9 bases fit TRBD1. Germline values: CDR1 MRHNA, CDR2 SNTAGT. V lost 5 bases, J lost 5 bases, and 9 bases stayed unmatched. The CDR3 consists of 15 residues. The CDR3 protein is CASSTRDREVYGYTF. CDR3 nucleotide sequence: TGTGCCAGCAGTACCCGGGACAGGGAGGTGTATGGCTACACCTTC.

V and J are TRBV6-2 or TRBV6-3 and TRBJ2-7, with 11 bases identical to TRBD2. CDR1 and CDR2 from the germline V gene are MNHEY and SVGEGT. The junction had 10 bases not matched to a gene; V was cut back by 4 bases and J by 5 bases. The length of the CDR3 is 16 residues. The CDR3 spells CASSSSRLAGRNEQYF. DNA for the CDR3: TGTGCCAGCAGTTCGAGCCGACTAGCGGGACGGAACGAGCAGTACTTC.

The chain recombines TRBV18 with TRBJ2-1, with D tentatively TRBD2 (5 bases). CDR1 and CDR2 (germline): KGHSH, LQKENI. CDR3 length equals 14 residues. V dropped 4 bases and J dropped 5 bases, with 12 bases sitting between them. The CDR3 sequence: CASSRLIGDNEQFF. In DNA form, the CDR3 reads TGTGCCAGCTCACGACTAATCGGGGACAATGAGCAGTTCTTC.

The chain joins TRBV5-6 to TRBJ1-2; tentative D call: TRBD1 (5 bases). CDR1 is SGHDT, CDR2 YYEEEE, per germline. The CDR3 sequence is 11 residues long. V was shortened by 6 bases and J by 3 bases, with 6 bases between the two germline ends. CDR3 loop: CASKQDYGYTF. The DNA of the CDR3 is TGTGCCAGCAAACAGGACTATGGCTACACCTTC.

This chain links TRBV24-1 with TRBJ2-3; possible D gene TRBD1, 5 bases. The CDR3 contains 13 residues. Germline assignment: CDR1 KGHDR and CDR2 SFDVKD. V lost 4 bases and J 6 bases, leaving 10 bases between the germline ends. The CDR3 protein is CATSDQGSDTQYF. CDR3 DNA sequence: TGTGCCACCAGTGACCAGGGTTCCGATACGCAGTATTTT.

This clone was detected only once. The chain has TRBV5-1 and TRBJ2-1, with D possibly being TRBD2 (5 bases). This CDR3 is 19 amino acids long. Germline assignment: CDR1 SGHRS and CDR2 YFSETQ. V lost 2 bases, J lost 0 bases, and 21 bases lay in between. CDR3 in amino acids: CASSLGVDFTLRSYNEQFF. In nucleotides, the CDR3 is TGCGCCAGCAGCTTAGGCGTGGACTTTACTCTACGCTCCTACAATGAGCAGTTCTTC.

CDR3 bases: TGTGCCAGTAGTCCCGGGGCTGGGGGAGGTCAGCCCCAGCATTTT. Translated: CASSPGAGGGQPQHF. V is TRBV19 and J is TRBJ1-5; D perhaps matches TRBD1 (5 bases). V was pared by 5 bases and J by 6 bases, with 17 bases between. This CDR3 has 15 residues. CDR1 and CDR2 from the germline V gene are LNHDA and SQIVND (reference sequence).

The rearrangement links TRBV5-1 to TRBJ2-1; D is undetermined. Germline CDR1 and CDR2: SGHRS and YFSETQ. The CDR3 is made up of 12 amino acids. V was clipped by 5 bases and J by 4 bases, with 7 bases between them. The CDR3 region is CASSSGYNEQFF. The CDR3 coding sequence is TGCGCCAGCAGTTCAGGATACAATGAGCAGTTCTTC.

This sequence joins TRBV21-1 and TRBJ2-5; TRBD2, the table's D call, was not compared with the DNA. TRBV21-1 is given as a pseudogene. The length of the CDR3 is 17 residues. The CDR3: CASSKEAPRGEGETQYF. The CDR3 coding sequence is TGTGCCAGCAGCAAAGAGGCCCCCCGGGGGGAAGGGGAGACCCAGTACTTC.

The gene calls are TRBV18 and TRBJ1-5, with 10 bases fitting TRBD1. The V segment lost 6 bases and the J segment 7 bases; nucleotides outside the gene matches: 6. The CDR3 contains 14 residues. CDR1 KGHSH and CDR2 LQKENI come from the germline V gene. The CDR3 DNA reads as TGTGCCAGCTCTCGACAGGGGGCGGGGCAGCCCCAGCATTTT. It is translated as CASSRQGAGQPQHF.

This sequence joins TRBV2 and TRBJ1-4; TRBD1 matches 9 bases. The CDR3 is 18 amino acids. The V gene's germline CDR1 is SNHLY and CDR2 FYNNEI. With V trimmed by 2 bases and J by 0 bases, 7 bases remained unmatched. CDR3 amino acids: CASSETGDRAATNEKLFF. CDR3 coding DNA: TGTGCCAGCAGTGAAACCGGGGACAGGGCTGCAACTAATGAAAAACTGTTTTTT.

This sequence joins TRBV2 and TRBJ2-7; 8 bases line up with TRBD2. CDR1 and CDR2 (germline): SNHLY, FYNNEI. This CDR3 is 15 amino acids long. V lost 3 bases and J lost 2; bases outside the gene matches: 6. DNA for the CDR3: TGTGCCAGCAGTGACTACGGGAGGGATACCTACGAGCAGTACTTC. This gives the protein CASSDYGRDTYEQYF.

The chain joins TRBV7-2 to TRBJ1-5; D is uncertain. Germline V CDR1 and CDR2: SGHTA, FQGNSA. CDR3 length: 16 residues. Trimming left V 1 base short and J 4 bases short, with 14 bases between. The CDR3 loop reads CASSLDSGRTNQPQHF. DNA of the CDR3: TGTGCCAGCAGCTTAGATTCAGGACGGACTAATCAGCCCCAGCATTTT.

In DNA, the CDR3 is TGCAGCGCCTCACCGGGACAGGATGAAAAACTGTTTTTT. Translating it yields CSASPGQDEKLFF. The chain couples TRBV29-1 to TRBJ1-4, with 8 positions matching TRBD1. V lost 7 bases to trimming and J lost 6 bases; unmatched junction nucleotides: 7. This CDR3 is 13 amino acids long. The germline gives CDR1 SQVTM, CDR2 ANQGSEA.

The J gene is TRBJ2-5, the V gene TRBV4-1; 11 bases map to TRBD2. The germline gives CDR1 MGHRA, CDR2 YSYEKL. The length of the CDR3 is 18 residues. With 4 bases clipped from V and 1 base from J, the junction kept 11 bases outside the gene matches. This CDR3 is CASSRGLAAPSSQETQYF. CDR3 coding DNA: TGCGCCAGCAGCCGGGGACTAGCGGCCCCCTCATCCCAAGAGACCCAGTACTTC.

The CDR3 loop is CASSLDTSGRNEQYF. The CDR3 DNA sequence: TGTGCCAGCAGCTTGGATACTAGCGGGAGAAACGAGCAGTACTTC. The V call is TRBV5-4, the J call TRBJ2-7; 11 bases match TRBD2. CDR3 length equals 15 residues. Germline-derived CDR1 and CDR2 are SGHNT and YYREEE (reference sequence). With V trimmed by 0 bases and J by 5 bases, 4 bases remained unmatched.

The J gene is TRBJ2-5, the V gene TRBV5-1, with D possibly being TRBD1 (5 bases). This CDR3 contains 18 residues. Trimming removed 0 bases at V and 1 base at J, with 19 bases between. Per germline, CDR1 SGHRS and CDR2 YFSETQ. CDR3 protein: CASSLALSLQGGQETQYF. The CDR3 DNA sequence: TGCGCCAGCAGCTTGGCCCTCTCCCTCCAGGGTGGCCAAGAGACCCAGTACTTC.

A note on this clone: Within the sample, other DNA sequences also encode this same CDR3. The J gene is TRBJ2-7, the V gene TRBV28; D gene ambiguous. The V gene's germline CDR1 is MDHEN and CDR2 SYDVKM. The CDR3 runs 11 residues. V shed 4 bases and J shed 4 bases, with 5 bases lying between them. The CDR3 spells CASSSVYEQYF. The CDR3 DNA sequence: TGTGCCAGCAGTTCTGTTTACGAGCAGTACTTC.

This sequence joins TRBV6-5 and TRBJ1-4; 10 nucleotides agree with TRBD1. The V gene end was trimmed by 6 bases and the J gene end by 6 bases; junction bases not matched to a gene: 7. Per germline, CDR1 MNHEY and CDR2 SVGAGI. This CDR3 spans 15 amino acids. CDR3 protein: CASRGGGTGDEKLFF. CDR3 bases: TGTGCCAGCAGAGGAGGGGGGACAGGGGATGAAAAACTGTTTTTT.

J is TRBJ2-7 and V is TRBV27, with D perhaps matching TRBD1 (6 bases). The CDR3 totals 14 residues. Germline V gene data show CDR1 as MNHEY and CDR2 as SMNVEV (reference sequence). Trimming took 6 bases from V and 3 from J, leaving 15 bases between them. Here the CDR3 DNA reads TGTGCCAGCAGCCAGGACAGAAACAACTACGAGCAGTACTTC. Amino acids: CASSQDRNNYEQYF.

V gene TRBV3-1 (or the pseudogene TRBV3-2) combines with J gene TRBJ1-2; D gene ambiguous. V lost 2 bases to trimming and J lost 4 bases, with 11 bases between them. The germline gives CDR1 LGHDT, CDR2 YNNKEL (reference sequence). The CDR3 is 14 amino acids. CDR3 sequence reads: CASSQWHRRYGYTF. CDR3 DNA sequence: TGTGCCAGCAGCCAATGGCACAGACGCTATGGCTACACCTTC.

The chain uses TRBV3-1 (or the pseudogene TRBV3-2) and TRBJ2-5, with unresolved D. V was pared by 4 bases and J by 2 bases, with 8 bases between. CDR1 and CDR2 (germline): LGHDT, YNNKEL (reference sequence). CDR3 length equals 13 residues. The CDR3 region has the DNA TGTGCCAGCAGCCTCAGTTGGCAAGAGACCCAGTACTTC. Its protein product is CASSLSWQETQYF.

CDR3 DNA sequence: TGCGCCAGCAGTAGCGGGGGGGCCGTAGATACGCAGTATTTT. As protein: CASSSGGAVDTQYF. The gene calls are TRBV5-1 and TRBJ2-3; TRBD2 aligns across 11 bases. The J segment lost 5 bases and the V segment lost 5 bases, leaving 4 bases of the junction unmatched. The germline gives CDR1 SGHRS, CDR2 YFSETQ. CDR3 size: 14 residues.